Shown below are 7 T cell receptor beta chains from a single sample sequenced in a study of spatial heterogeneity in lung cancer. The sample's time point: blood at routine non-recurrence follow-up after resection. Unsorted whole RNA samples from tumor, nontumor lung or frozen PBMC were sequenced. From the 5' RACE reads, TCRdb called clonotypes with MiXCR, one entry per CDR3 protein. In the table there are some 120,000 distinct CDR3 sequences, less than 15% of which are singletons. Specimen: PBMCs, collected at follow-up. The source of these receptors is a male donor with early-stage non-small cell lung cancer.

There are a few counts of this clonotype. The J gene is TRBJ2-2, the V gene TRBV12-3 or TRBV12-4; a weak D match, TRBD1 (6 bases). Trimming left V 7 bases short and J 3 bases short, with 21 bases between. The CDR3 extends over 17 amino acids. Written as DNA, the CDR3 is TGTGCCAGCAACTCACCCGAACCAGGGGTCTACACCGGGGAGCTGTTTTTT. This encodes CASNSPEPGVYTGELFF.

The table lists this clonotype with a few counts. The chain carries TRBV5-1 and TRBJ2-7; tentative D call: TRBD1 (5 bases). CDR1 SGHRS and CDR2 YFSETQ come from the germline V gene. This CDR3 has 14 amino acids. Trimming stripped 5 bases from V and 3 bases from J, with 15 bases between. CDR3 DNA: TGCGCCAGCAGTTCGGACACCGCTTACTACGAGCAGTACTTC. The encoded protein is CASSSDTAYYEQYF.

This clonotype appeared a few times. The J gene is TRBJ2-5, the V gene TRBV2; the match to TRBD1 covers 8 bases. The CDR3 runs to 13 residues. The V gene's germline CDR1 is SNHLY and CDR2 FYNNEI. V gave up 6 bases and J gave up 4 bases; unmatched junction bases: 4. CDR3 nucleotide sequence: TGTGCCAGCAGGGGGACAGGCGGAGAGACCCAGTACTTC. Amino acid sequence: CASRGTGGETQYF.

This clonotype was found a few times. In DNA, the CDR3 is TGTGCCAGCAGGCCTTTCCAGGGGGCAGAAAGCTCTGGGGCCAACGTCCTGACTTTC. This codes for CASRPFQGAESSGANVLTF. The chain carries TRBV6-1 and TRBJ2-6, with 8 bases matching TRBD1. With 6 bases clipped from V and 0 bases from J, the junction kept 13 bases outside the gene matches. Per germline, CDR1 MNHNS and CDR2 SASEGT. This CDR3 is built from 19 residues.

The chain uses TRBV20-1 and TRBJ2-7; 10 positions agree with TRBD1. The length of the CDR3 is 15 residues. V lost 5 bases, J lost 5 bases, and 12 bases stayed unmatched. Germline V gene data show CDR1 as DFQATT and CDR2 as SNEGSKA (reference sequence). The CDR3, as DNA: TGCAGTGCTCGACACCGGGACAGGGGCAGAAACGAGCAGTACTTC. It specifies CSARHRDRGRNEQYF.

This chain connects TRBV3-1 to TRBJ1-3; a possible D gene is TRBD1 (5 bases). Germline CDR1 reads LGHDT; CDR2 reads YNNKEL (reference sequence). The CDR3 spans 18 residues. With 0 bases removed from V and 0 bases from J, the gap between germline ends came to 15 bases. The CDR3 region has the DNA TGTGCCAGCAGCCAAGATCCCCCAGGGACTGCCTCTGGAAACACCATATATTTT. Protein sequence: CASSQDPPGTASGNTIYF.

This clonotype was counted ten times or more. This rearrangement joins TRBV5-1 to TRBJ2-1; TRBD1 matches 10 bases. Per germline, CDR1 SGHRS and CDR2 YFSETQ. Trimming took 3 bases from V and 0 from J; bases not matched to a gene: 3. CDR3 size: 16 residues. This CDR3 reads CASSSDRGSSYNEQFF. CDR3 DNA: TGCGCCAGCAGCTCGGACAGGGGGAGCTCCTACAATGAGCAGTTCTTC.